These 27 T cell receptor beta chains were sequenced from one sample in a study of cytomegalovirus exposure and HLA in healthy donors. The PCR ran on 60 Vbeta and 13 Jbeta primers. Clones were sequenced by immunoSEQ multiplex PCR, and TCRdb holds only the in-frame ones, with some missing. The data hold 150,000 to 200,000 clones, with about four fifths observed a single time. Material for sequencing was PBMCs. These receptors were obtained from a woman aged 45 to 65 in good health and CMV-seronegative.

This chain links TRBV19 with TRBJ2-1; 9 bases agree with TRBD2. Germline V gene data show CDR1 as LNHDA and CDR2 as SQIVND (reference sequence). V trimming: 3 bases; J trimming: 9 bases; junction bases outside the gene matches: 9. The CDR3 consists of 15 residues. CDR3 in amino acids: CASSIVAGGRGEQFF. CDR3 DNA: TGTGCCAGTAGTATCGTGGCGGGGGGGCGGGGTGAGCAGTTCTTC.

This clone was seen a handful of times. The J gene is TRBJ1-2, the V gene TRBV6-4; 10 bases fit TRBD1. The CDR3 totals 13 residues. Per the germline V gene, CDR1 is MRHNA and CDR2 is SNTAGT. After removal of 2 bases from V and 10 bases from J, the junction contained 4 bases not matched to a gene. CDR3 bases: TGTGCCAGCAGTGACGGGACAGGGGTCGACTACACCTTC. Amino acids: CASSDGTGVDYTF.

The rearrangement uses TRBV18 and TRBJ1-5; no clear D gene. Deletions cut 3 bases from V and 2 bases from J, with 8 bases between. The CDR3 is 14 residues long. Germline assignment: CDR1 KGHSH and CDR2 LQKENI. The DNA for the CDR3 is TGTGCCAGCTCACCTCAGGTGGGCAATCAGCCCCAGCATTTT. Translating it yields CASSPQVGNQPQHF.

The J gene is TRBJ2-7, the V gene TRBV2, with 11 positions matching TRBD2. The CDR3 sequence is 14 residues long. The trim removed 7 bases at V and 2 bases at J, leaving 4 bases unmatched. Germline CDR1 and CDR2: SNHLY and FYNNEI. In DNA, the CDR3 is TGTGCCAGCATTGAGACTAGCGGGACCTACGAGCAGTACTTC. This encodes CASIETSGTYEQYF. Full variable domain (missing parts from reference TRBV2 and TRBJ2-7): EPEVTQTPSHQVTQMGQEVILRCVPISNHLYFYWYRQILGQKVEFLVSFYNNEISEKSEIFDDQFSVERPDGSNFTLKIRSTKLEDSAMYFCASIETSGTYEQYFGPGTRLTVT.

This chain joins TRBV5-4 and TRBJ1-2; D is unclear. The CDR3 has 14 amino acids. V was clipped by 2 bases and J by 4 bases, with 12 bases between them. The germline gives CDR1 SGHNT, CDR2 YYREEE (reference sequence). The CDR3 region is CASSFEPRGYGYTF. The CDR3 DNA reads TGTGCCAGCAGCTTTGAACCTAGAGGCTATGGCTACACCTTC.

V gene TRBV4-2 combines with J gene TRBJ2-7; TRBD2 matches 8 bases. Germline assignment: CDR1 LGHNA and CDR2 YNFKEQ. This CDR3 has 16 residues. The V and J ends lost 1 base and 3 bases, in that order; junction bases with no gene match: 8. The CDR3 reads CASSQGRERENYEQYF. CDR3 sequence (DNA): TGTGCCAGCAGCCAAGGAAGAGAGCGGGAGAACTACGAGCAGTACTTC.

J is TRBJ1-2 and V is TRBV6-5; 7 bases agree with TRBD1. Trimming at V came to 2 bases and at J to 5 bases, leaving 8 bases not matched to a gene. Germline CDR1 MNHEY, CDR2 SVGAGI. The CDR3 has 15 residues. CDR3 protein: CASSYMEGAGYGYTF. The CDR3 DNA is TGTGCCAGCAGTTACATGGAGGGGGCTGGGTATGGCTACACCTTC.

The J gene is TRBJ1-1, the V gene TRBV2; a weak D match, TRBD1 (5 bases). This CDR3 region has 18 residues. Germline V CDR1 and CDR2: SNHLY, FYNNEI. Trimming shortened V by 6 bases and J by 0 bases, and 23 bases separated the two germline ends. The CDR3 DNA reads as TGTGCCAGCAGAGCCAAAGTGGGGCTGGGGACTATGAACACTGAAGCTTTCTTT. It yields the protein CASRAKVGLGTMNTEAFF.

This chain's CDR3 is CASSEDSYPYEQYF. The CDR3, as DNA: TGTGCCAGCAGTGAGGACTCCTACCCATACGAGCAGTACTTC. This chain uses TRBV7-8 with TRBJ2-7; TRBD2 might be the D (5 bases). Trimming took off 6 bases at V and 4 bases at J, with 16 bases between the two ends. This CDR3 region has 14 residues. CDR1 and CDR2 from the germline V gene are SGHVS and FQNEAQ.

The genes are TRBV11-2 and TRBJ2-3; no clear D gene. CDR3 length equals 14 residues. V dropped 9 bases and J dropped 2 bases, with 15 bases sitting between them. Germline loops: CDR1 SGHAT, CDR2 FQNNGV. CDR3 nucleotides: TGTGCCAGTTCCGAGTGGCAGGCCACAGATACGCAGTATTTT. As protein: CASSEWQATDTQYF.

V usage is TRBV7-9 and J usage is TRBJ2-2, with TRBD2 identical over 8 bases. The CDR3 length is 17 residues. Germline CDR1 and CDR2: SEHNR and FQNEAQ (reference sequence). The CDR3 bases are TGTGGAGCGAGGTTCTTTAGAGGAGCGGGGGACGCCGGGGAGCTGTTTTTT. Residues: CGARFFRGAGDAGELFF.

The gene calls are TRBV4-1 and TRBJ2-3; 9 nucleotides agree with TRBD2. Germline values: CDR1 MGHRA, CDR2 YSYEKL. V gave up 5 bases and J gave up 4 bases; unmatched junction bases: 7. CDR3 length: 15 residues. The CDR3 here is CASSFLAGAADTQYF. CDR3 nucleotides: TGCGCCAGCAGCTTCTTAGCGGGAGCGGCAGATACGCAGTATTTT.

This sequence joins TRBV5-4 and TRBJ1-1; D is perhaps TRBD1 (5 bases). Per germline, CDR1 SGHNT and CDR2 YYREEE (reference sequence). Trimming removed 3 bases at V and 1 base at J, with 16 bases between. This CDR3 comprises 16 residues. CDR3 sequence reads: CASSSGRRGQNTEAFF. CDR3 in DNA: TGTGCCAGCAGCTCGGGGAGGAGGGGCCAGAACACTGAAGCTTTCTTT.

The V call is TRBV30, the J call TRBJ2-5, with 10 bases that match TRBD2. The V gene end was trimmed by 5 bases and the J gene end by 5 bases; junction bases not matched to a gene: 17. CDR1 and CDR2 (germline): GTSNPN, SVGIG (reference sequence). The CDR3 totals 17 residues. The CDR3 region is CAWEASPPAGGQETQYF. CDR3 sequence (DNA): TGTGCCTGGGAGGCCTCGCCCCCAGCGGGGGGGCAGGAGACCCAGTACTTC.

V is TRBV7-2 and J is TRBJ1-1, with unresolved D. The CDR3 runs 13 residues. Trimming took 1 base from V and 4 from J, leaving 7 bases between them. Germline CDR1 and CDR2: SGHTA and FQGNSA. This CDR3 reads CASSLDLVTEAFF. As DNA, the CDR3 is TGTGCCAGCAGCTTAGATCTCGTCACTGAAGCTTTCTTT. Variable domain in full (rest from reference TRBV7-2 and TRBJ1-1): GAGVSQSPSNKVTEKGKDVELRCDPISGHTALYWYRQSLGQGLEFLIYFQGNSAPDKSGLPSDRFSAERTGGSVSTLTIQRTQQEDSAVYLCASSLDLVTEAFFGQGTRLTVV.

The V gene is TRBV7-2, the J gene TRBJ2-5, with 8 bases matching TRBD1. The CDR3 sequence is 14 residues long. V lost 7 bases and J lost 4; bases outside the gene matches: 8. Germline values: CDR1 SGHTA, CDR2 FQGNSA. The CDR3 protein is CASTTSGGAETQYF. CDR3 nucleotides: TGTGCCAGCACCACTTCAGGGGGCGCAGAGACCCAGTACTTC.

The V and J genes are TRBV9 and TRBJ2-5; a weak D match, TRBD1 (6 bases). The CDR3 extends over 15 amino acids. CDR1 and CDR2 from the germline V gene are SGDLS and YYNGEE. Trimming took 1 base from V and 5 from J, leaving 15 bases between them. The CDR3 DNA sequence: TGTGCCAGCAGCGTAAACCACGACCAGGGGGAGACCCAGTACTTC. Protein: CASSVNHDQGETQYF.

The rearrangement uses TRBV28 and TRBJ2-7; TRBD1 matches at 11 bases. The trim removed 6 bases at V and 4 bases at J, leaving 8 bases unmatched. The CDR3 consists of 15 residues. Germline-derived CDR1 and CDR2 are MDHEN and SYDVKM. DNA of the CDR3: TGTGCCAGCAGAGCAGGGACAGGGGGGGTATACGAGCAGTACTTC. This sequence encodes CASRAGTGGVYEQYF.

This sequence joins TRBV27 and TRBJ1-2; 8 bases are shared with TRBD1. The trim removed 4 bases at V and 2 bases at J, leaving 9 bases unmatched. Germline-derived CDR1 and CDR2 are MNHEY and SMNVEV (reference sequence). The CDR3 covers 16 residues. The CDR3 region is CASSSSPRTGNYGYTF. CDR3 nucleotide sequence: TGTGCCAGCAGTTCCTCACCCCGGACAGGGAACTATGGCTACACCTTC.

The V gene is TRBV7-3, the J gene TRBJ2-3; D remains ambiguous. Germline V gene lookup returns CDR1 SGHTA and CDR2 FQGTGA. The CDR3 has 17 residues. Trimming took 2 bases from V and 0 from J, leaving 15 bases between them. The chain's CDR3 is CASSLLGAAQSTDTQYF. The CDR3 DNA is TGTGCCAGCAGCTTATTGGGCGCCGCCCAGAGCACAGATACGCAGTATTTT.

This chain joins TRBV7-2 and TRBJ1-2, with TRBD1 matching over 7 bases. The CDR3 loop spans 15 amino acids. The germline CDR1 and CDR2 sequences are SGHTA and FQGNSA. Trimming took 5 bases from V and 4 from J; bases not matched to a gene: 10. The DNA of the CDR3 is TGTGCCAGCAGCCCGCGACAGGGTTCTTCCTATGGCTACACCTTC. This encodes CASSPRQGSSYGYTF.

Notes on this clone: One end of the junction fails to match germline, which may point to a read error. The J gene is TRBJ1-5, the V gene TRBV15, with D perhaps TRBD1 (6 bases). Germline loops: CDR1 LNHNV, CDR2 YYDKDF (reference sequence). The CDR3 is 16 residues long. The CDR3: CATGREKDSLNQPQHF. Here the CDR3 DNA reads TGTGCCACCGGCAGAGAGAAGGACAGCCTAAATCAGCCCCAGCATTTT.

In this sample, this clone turned up many times. The V gene is TRBV4-2, the J gene TRBJ1-3, with D maybe TRBD1 (5 bases). The CDR3 loop spans 16 amino acids. V lost 2 bases and J lost 6, with 17 bases in between. Germline V gives CDR1 LGHNA, CDR2 YNFKEQ. The CDR3 is CASSQRPGGAVNTIYF. The CDR3 DNA reads as TGTGCCAGCAGCCAAAGGCCCGGTGGGGCCGTAAACACCATATATTTT.

This rearrangement joins TRBV5-4 to TRBJ2-7; D is uncertain. The CDR3 covers 11 residues. Germline assignment: CDR1 SGHNT and CDR2 YYREEE (reference sequence). V was trimmed by 2 bases and J by 5 bases, leaving 5 bases between them. The CDR3 coding sequence is TGTGCCAGCAGCTTCCAGGACGAGCAGTACTTC. Protein product: CASSFQDEQYF. Full variable domain (rest looked up from reference TRBV5-4 and TRBJ2-7): ETGVTQSPTHLIKTRGQQVTLRCSSQSGHNTVSWYQQALGQGPQFIFQYYREEENGRGNFPPRFSGLQFPNYSSELNVNALELDDSALYLCASSFQDEQYFGPGTRLTVT.

The chain couples TRBV29-1 to TRBJ2-7; D gene unclear. Germline V gene lookup returns CDR1 SQVTM and CDR2 ANQGSEA. Trimming shortened V by 4 bases and J by 0 bases, and 7 bases separated the two germline ends. The CDR3 loop spans 12 amino acids. CDR3 coding DNA: TGCAGCGTTGCGGGTCCCTCCTACGAGCAGTACTTC. Translation: CSVAGPSYEQYF.

The CDR3 reads CARRDRGGYGYTF. In DNA, the CDR3 is TGTGCCAGGAGGGACAGGGGAGGCTATGGCTACACCTTC. The gene calls are TRBV7-2 and TRBJ1-2, with 10 bases fitting TRBD1. J lost 4 bases, V lost 9 bases, and 5 bases had no gene match. This CDR3 is built from 13 residues. The germline gives CDR1 SGHTA, CDR2 FQGNSA.

Regarding this clone: Other DNA sequences in the same sample also yield this CDR3. V gene TRBV28 combines with J gene TRBJ1-1; D might be TRBD1 (5 bases). Germline-derived CDR1 and CDR2 are MDHEN and SYDVKM. This CDR3 contains 13 residues. V gave up 7 bases and J gave up 5 bases, with 14 bases separating them. DNA of the CDR3: TGTGCCAGCACCCCGGGGGGGAGGACTGAAGCTTTCTTT. Amino acid sequence: CASTPGGRTEAFF.